This T cell receptor beta chain was documented in a study of blood T cell repertoires in COVID-19. In the study's own analysis: Estimated nucleated cell counts came from reference gene primer amplification. Profiling relied on immunoSEQ multiplex PCR, and the TCRdb table lists in-frame clones only, not all of them. V, J and clone size derive from that table, while D and trimming were established from the DNA sequence. The data hold 410,000 or so clones, with about nine tenths observed a single time. Losses at the gene ends were 7 bases for V and 6 bases for J; bases not matched to a gene: 7. This CDR3 contains 14 residues. Germline CDR1 is MNHEY and CDR2 is SVGAGI. Patients from Seattle were sampled longitudinally, starting during active infection.

Sequencing was performed on peripheral blood. The clonotype originates from a woman aged 40-49 years with COVID-19, enrolled during active disease. This rearrangement joins TRBV6-5 to TRBJ1-5, with 9 bases identical to TRBD1. The CDR3 bases are TGTGCCAGCACGAGGACAGGGGATGGTCAGCCCCAGCATTTT. Its protein product is CASTRTGDGQPQHF.